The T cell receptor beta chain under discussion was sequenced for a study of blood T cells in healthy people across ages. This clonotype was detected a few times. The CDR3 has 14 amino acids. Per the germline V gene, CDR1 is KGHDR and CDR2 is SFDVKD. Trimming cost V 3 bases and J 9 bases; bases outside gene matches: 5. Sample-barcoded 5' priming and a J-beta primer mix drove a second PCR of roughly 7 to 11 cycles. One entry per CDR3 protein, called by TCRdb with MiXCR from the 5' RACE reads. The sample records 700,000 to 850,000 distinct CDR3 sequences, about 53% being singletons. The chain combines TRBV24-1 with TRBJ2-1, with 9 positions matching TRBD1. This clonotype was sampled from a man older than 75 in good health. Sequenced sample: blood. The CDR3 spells CATSDAGQGSEQFF. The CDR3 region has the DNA TGTGCCACCAGTGATGCGGGACAGGGTAGTGAGCAGTTCTTC.